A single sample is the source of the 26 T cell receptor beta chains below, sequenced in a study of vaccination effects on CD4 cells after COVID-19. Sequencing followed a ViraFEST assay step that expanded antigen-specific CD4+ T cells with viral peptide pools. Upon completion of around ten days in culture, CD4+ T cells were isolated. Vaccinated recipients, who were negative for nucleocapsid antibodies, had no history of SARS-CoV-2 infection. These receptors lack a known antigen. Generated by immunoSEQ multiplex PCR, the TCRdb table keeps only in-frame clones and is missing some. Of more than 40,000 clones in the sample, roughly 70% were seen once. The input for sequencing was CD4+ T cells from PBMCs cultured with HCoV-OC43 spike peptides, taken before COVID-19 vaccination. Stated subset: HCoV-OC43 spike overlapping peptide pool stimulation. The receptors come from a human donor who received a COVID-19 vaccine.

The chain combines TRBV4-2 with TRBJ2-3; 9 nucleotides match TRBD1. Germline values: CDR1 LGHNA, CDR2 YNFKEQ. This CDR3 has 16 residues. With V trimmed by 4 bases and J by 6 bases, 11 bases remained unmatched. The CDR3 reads CASSRQTGTGRDTQYF. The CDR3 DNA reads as TGTGCCAGCAGCCGACAAACCGGGACAGGGCGGGATACGCAGTATTTT.

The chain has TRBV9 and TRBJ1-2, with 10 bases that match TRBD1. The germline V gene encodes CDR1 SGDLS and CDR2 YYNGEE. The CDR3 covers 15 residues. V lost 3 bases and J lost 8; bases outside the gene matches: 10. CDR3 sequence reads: CASSAMTGGASGYTF. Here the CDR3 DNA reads TGTGCCAGCAGCGCCATGACAGGGGGCGCCTCGGGCTACACCTTC.

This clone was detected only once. The CDR3 nucleotides read TGTGCCAGTAGTAGGAGGGGACTTAAAGAGACCCAGTACTTC. Translated: CASSRRGLKETQYF. The chain employs TRBV19 and TRBJ2-5; D perhaps matches TRBD2 (6 bases). The germline V gene encodes CDR1 LNHDA and CDR2 SQIVND (reference sequence). This CDR3 spans 14 amino acids. V dropped 4 bases and J dropped 3 bases, with 12 bases sitting between them.

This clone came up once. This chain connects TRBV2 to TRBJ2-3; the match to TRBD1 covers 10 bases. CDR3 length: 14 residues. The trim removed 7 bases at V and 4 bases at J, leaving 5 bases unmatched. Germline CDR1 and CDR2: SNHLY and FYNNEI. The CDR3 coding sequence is TGTGCCAGCAAGACAGGGGGCCAGTCAGATACGCAGTATTTT. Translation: CASKTGGQSDTQYF.

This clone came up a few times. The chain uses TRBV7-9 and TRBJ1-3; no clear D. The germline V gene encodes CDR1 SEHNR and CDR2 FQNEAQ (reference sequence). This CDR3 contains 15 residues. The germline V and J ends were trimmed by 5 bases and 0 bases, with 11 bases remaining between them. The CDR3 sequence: CASSERPSSGNTIYF. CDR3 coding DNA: TGTGCCAGCAGCGAGAGACCCAGCTCTGGAAACACCATATATTTT.

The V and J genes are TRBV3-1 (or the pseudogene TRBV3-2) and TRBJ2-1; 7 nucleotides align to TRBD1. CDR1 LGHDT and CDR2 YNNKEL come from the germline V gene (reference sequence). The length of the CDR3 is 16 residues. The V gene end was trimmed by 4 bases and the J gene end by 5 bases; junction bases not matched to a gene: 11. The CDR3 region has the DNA TGTGCCAGCAGCCTGATCCGGGACAGATTAGACAATGAGCAGTTCTTC. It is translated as CASSLIRDRLDNEQFF.

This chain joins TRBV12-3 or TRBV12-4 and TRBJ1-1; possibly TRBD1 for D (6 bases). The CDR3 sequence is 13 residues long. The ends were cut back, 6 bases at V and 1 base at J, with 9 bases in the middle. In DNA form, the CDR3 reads TGTGCCAGCAGAGCAGGGGAGAACACTGAAGCTTTCTTT. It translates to CASRAGENTEAFF.

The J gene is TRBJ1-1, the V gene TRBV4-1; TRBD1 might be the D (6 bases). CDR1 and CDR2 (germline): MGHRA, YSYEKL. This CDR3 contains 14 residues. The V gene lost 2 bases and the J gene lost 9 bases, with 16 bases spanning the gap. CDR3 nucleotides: TGCGCCAGCAGCCAAATTACAGGGAGGGGTAAAGCTTTCTTT. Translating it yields CASSQITGRGKAFF.

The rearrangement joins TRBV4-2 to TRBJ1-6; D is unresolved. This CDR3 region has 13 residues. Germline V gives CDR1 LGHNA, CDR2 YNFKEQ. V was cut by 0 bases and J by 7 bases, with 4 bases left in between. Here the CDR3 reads CASSQEGNSPLHF. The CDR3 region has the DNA TGTGCCAGCAGCCAAGAAGGGAATTCACCCCTCCACTTT.

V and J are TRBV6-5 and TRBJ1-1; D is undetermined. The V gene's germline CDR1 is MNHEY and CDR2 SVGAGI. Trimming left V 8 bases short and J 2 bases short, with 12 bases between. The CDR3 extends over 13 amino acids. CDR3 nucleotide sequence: TGTGCCAGCTTGGAAGCATTTAACACTGAAGCTTTCTTT. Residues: CASLEAFNTEAFF.

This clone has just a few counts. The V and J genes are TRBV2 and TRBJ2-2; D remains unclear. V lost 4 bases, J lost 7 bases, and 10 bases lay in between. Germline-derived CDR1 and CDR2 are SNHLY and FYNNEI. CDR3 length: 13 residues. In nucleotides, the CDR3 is TGTGCCAGCAGTGCGACTCCCCTCGGGGAGCTGTTTTTT. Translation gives CASSATPLGELFF.

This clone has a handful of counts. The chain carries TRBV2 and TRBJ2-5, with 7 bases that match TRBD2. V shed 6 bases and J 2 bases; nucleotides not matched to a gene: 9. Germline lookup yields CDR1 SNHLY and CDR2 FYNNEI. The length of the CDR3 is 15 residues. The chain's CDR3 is CASRLDSGPQETQYF. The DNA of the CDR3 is TGTGCCAGCAGGTTGGATAGCGGGCCTCAAGAGACCCAGTACTTC. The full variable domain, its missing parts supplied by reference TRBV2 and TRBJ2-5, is EPEVTQTPSHQVTQMGQEVILRCVPISNHLYFYWYRQILGQKVEFLVSFYNNEISEKSEIFDDQFSVERPDGSNFTLKIRSTKLEDSAMYFCASRLDSGPQETQYFGPGTRLLVL.

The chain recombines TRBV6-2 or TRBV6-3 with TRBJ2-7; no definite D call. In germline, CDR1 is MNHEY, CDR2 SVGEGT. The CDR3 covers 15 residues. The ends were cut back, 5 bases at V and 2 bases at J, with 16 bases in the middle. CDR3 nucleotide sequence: TGTGCCAGCAGTGCGTTGCCTCCGAGCGCCTACGAGCAGTACTTC. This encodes CASSALPPSAYEQYF.

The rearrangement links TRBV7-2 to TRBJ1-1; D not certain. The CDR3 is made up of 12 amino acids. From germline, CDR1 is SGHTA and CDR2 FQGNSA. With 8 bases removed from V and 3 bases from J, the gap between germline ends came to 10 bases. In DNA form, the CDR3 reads TGTGCCAGCGGGTCTCCTCACACTGAAGCTTTCTTT. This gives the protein CASGSPHTEAFF.

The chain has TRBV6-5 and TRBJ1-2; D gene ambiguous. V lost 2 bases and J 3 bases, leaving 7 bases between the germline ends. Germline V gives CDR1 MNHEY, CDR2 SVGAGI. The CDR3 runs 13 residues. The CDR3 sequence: CASSYVLDYGYTF. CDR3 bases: TGTGCCAGCAGTTACGTGCTCGACTATGGCTACACCTTC.

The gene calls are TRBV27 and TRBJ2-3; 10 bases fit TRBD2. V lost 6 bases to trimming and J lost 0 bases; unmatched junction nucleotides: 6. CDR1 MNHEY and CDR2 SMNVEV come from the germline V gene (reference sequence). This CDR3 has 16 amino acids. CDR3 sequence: CASSPGLAVSTDTQYF. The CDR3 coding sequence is TGTGCCAGCAGCCCAGGACTAGCGGTTAGCACAGATACGCAGTATTTT.

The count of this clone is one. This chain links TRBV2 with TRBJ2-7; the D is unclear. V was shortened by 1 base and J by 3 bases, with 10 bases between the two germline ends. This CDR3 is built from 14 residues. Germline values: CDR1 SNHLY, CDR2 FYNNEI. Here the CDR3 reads CASSEEVSSYEQYF. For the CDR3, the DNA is TGTGCCAGCAGTGAAGAGGTTTCTAGCTACGAGCAGTACTTC.

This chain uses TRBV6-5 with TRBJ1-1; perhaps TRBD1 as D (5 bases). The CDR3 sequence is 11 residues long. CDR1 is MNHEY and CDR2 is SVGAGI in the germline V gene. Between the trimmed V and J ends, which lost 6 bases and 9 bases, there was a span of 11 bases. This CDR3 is CASSTRGKAFF. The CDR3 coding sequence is TGTGCCAGCAGCACGAGGGGAAAAGCTTTCTTT.

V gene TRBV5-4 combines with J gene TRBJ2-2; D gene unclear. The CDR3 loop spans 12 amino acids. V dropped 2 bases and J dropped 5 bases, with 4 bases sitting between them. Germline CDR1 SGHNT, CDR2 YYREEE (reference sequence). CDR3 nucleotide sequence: TGTGCCAGCAGCTTTACAACCGGGGAGCTGTTTTTT. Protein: CASSFTTGELFF.

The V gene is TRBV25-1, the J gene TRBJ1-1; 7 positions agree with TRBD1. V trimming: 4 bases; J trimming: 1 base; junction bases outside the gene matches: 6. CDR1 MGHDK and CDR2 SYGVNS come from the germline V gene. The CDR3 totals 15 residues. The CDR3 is CASSGMTGQNTEAFF. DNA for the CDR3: TGTGCCAGCAGTGGAATGACAGGGCAGAACACTGAAGCTTTCTTT.

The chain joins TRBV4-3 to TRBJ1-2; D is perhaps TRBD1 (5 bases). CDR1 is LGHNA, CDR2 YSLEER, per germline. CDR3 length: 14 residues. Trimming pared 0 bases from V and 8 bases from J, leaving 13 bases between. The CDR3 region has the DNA TGCGCCAGCAGCCAAGAGTTAGGGGCTCGGGGCTACACCTTC. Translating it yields CASSQELGARGYTF.

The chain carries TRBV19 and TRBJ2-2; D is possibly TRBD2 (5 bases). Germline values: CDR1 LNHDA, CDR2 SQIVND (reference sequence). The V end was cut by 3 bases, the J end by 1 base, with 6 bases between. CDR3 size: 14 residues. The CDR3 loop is CASSIAGNTGELFF. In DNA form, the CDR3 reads TGTGCCAGTAGTATTGCGGGGAACACCGGGGAGCTGTTTTTT.

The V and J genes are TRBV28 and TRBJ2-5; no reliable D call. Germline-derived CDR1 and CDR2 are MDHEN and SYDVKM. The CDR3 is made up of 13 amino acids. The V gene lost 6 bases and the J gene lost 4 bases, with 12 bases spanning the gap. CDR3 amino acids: CASSPPVGETQYF. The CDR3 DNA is TGTGCCAGCAGCCCCCCGGTCGGAGAGACCCAGTACTTC.

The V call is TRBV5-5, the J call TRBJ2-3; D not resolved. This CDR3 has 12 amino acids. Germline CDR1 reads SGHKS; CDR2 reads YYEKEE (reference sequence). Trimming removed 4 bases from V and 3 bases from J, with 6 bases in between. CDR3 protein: CASSLPTDTQYF. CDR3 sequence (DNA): TGTGCCAGCAGCCTCCCTACAGATACGCAGTATTTT.

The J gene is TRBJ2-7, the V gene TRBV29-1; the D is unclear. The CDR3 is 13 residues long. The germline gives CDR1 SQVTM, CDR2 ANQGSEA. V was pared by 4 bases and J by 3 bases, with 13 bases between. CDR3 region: CSVGRALNYEQYF. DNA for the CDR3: TGCAGCGTTGGCCGGGCCCTTAACTACGAGCAGTACTTC.

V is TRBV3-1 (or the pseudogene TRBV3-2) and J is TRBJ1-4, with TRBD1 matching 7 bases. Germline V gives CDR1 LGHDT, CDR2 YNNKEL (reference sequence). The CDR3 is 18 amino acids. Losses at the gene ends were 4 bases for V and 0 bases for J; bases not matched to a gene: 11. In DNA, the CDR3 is TGTGCCAGCAGCCCCCCGCGACAGGGATTTGCAACTAATGAAAAACTGTTTTTT. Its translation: CASSPPRQGFATNEKLFF.